The source of this T cell receptor (beta chain) is a study of T cell responses to AZD1222 COVID-19 vaccine. Study in general: Analysis merged second doses at about 4 or about 12 weeks.

General study results and limits: Repertoires in all cases were sampled only once the peak T cell response had passed. Possibly, clonal diversity was underestimated; donors were largely white British and included more females.

The V segment lost 4 bases and the J segment 0 bases; nucleotides outside the gene matches: 17. The V gene's germline CDR1 is MDHEN and CDR2 SYDVKM. CDR3 size: 19 residues. Measured with immunoSEQ multiplex PCR; TCRdb has only the in-frame clones, and not every one. Altogether about 110,000 clones are present, 80% to 90% being singletons, with the ten largest covering 6.6%. This clone was seen a few times. Its specificity is not known. The chain combines TRBV28 with TRBJ1-2; 7 bases line up with TRBD1. The TCR sequence derives from an adult in good health. Sequencing used peripheral blood, obtained on day 0 of AZD1222 vaccination. The CDR3 is CASSSSIQRQGPSNYGYTF. The DNA for the CDR3 is TGTGCCAGCAGTTCCTCCATACAGCGACAGGGCCCCTCTAACTATGGCTACACCTTC.